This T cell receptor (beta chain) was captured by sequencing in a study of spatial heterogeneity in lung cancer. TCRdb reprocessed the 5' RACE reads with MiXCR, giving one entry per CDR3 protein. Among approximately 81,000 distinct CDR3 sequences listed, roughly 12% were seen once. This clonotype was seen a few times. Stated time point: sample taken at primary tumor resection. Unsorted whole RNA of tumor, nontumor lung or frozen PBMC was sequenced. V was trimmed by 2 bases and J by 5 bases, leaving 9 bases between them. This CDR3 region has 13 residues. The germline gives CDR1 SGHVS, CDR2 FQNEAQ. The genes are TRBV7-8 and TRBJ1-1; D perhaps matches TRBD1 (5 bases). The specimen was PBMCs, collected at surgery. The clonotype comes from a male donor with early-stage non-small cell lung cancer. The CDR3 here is CASSLWGGTEAFF. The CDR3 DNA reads TGTGCCAGCAGCTTATGGGGGGGAACTGAAGCTTTCTTT.